Shown below are 15 T cell receptor beta chains from a single sample sequenced in a study of blood T cell repertoires in COVID-19. The method was immunoSEQ multiplex PCR; TCRdb's version includes in-frame clones alone and lacks a portion of them. Of 400,000 to 500,000 clones listed, 88% are singletons. The material sequenced was PBMCs or T cells enriched from blood (not recorded which). These receptors all come from a middle-aged woman who had recovered from COVID-19.

This chain links TRBV6-5 with TRBJ2-7; 8 bases are shared with TRBD2. Germline V CDR1 and CDR2: MNHEY, SVGAGI. The CDR3 totals 14 residues. V dropped 6 bases and J dropped 1; count of bases not matched to a gene: 5. CDR3 in DNA: TGTGCCAGCAGGCGGGGACTAGGGTCCTACGAGCAGTACTTC. As protein: CASRRGLGSYEQYF.

This chain links TRBV19 with TRBJ2-7; TRBD1 matches 11 bases. The V and J ends lost 7 bases and 7 bases, in that order; junction bases with no gene match: 15. CDR1 is LNHDA, CDR2 SQIVND, per germline (reference sequence). This CDR3 is 16 amino acids long. Here the CDR3 reads CASTPGGQGAYGEQYF. CDR3 sequence (DNA): TGTGCCAGTACCCCGGGAGGACAGGGGGCTTATGGGGAGCAGTACTTC.

This rearrangement joins TRBV19 to TRBJ1-1; possibly TRBD1 for D (6 bases). CDR3 size: 13 residues. Deletions cut 8 bases from V and 6 bases from J, with 16 bases between. Germline V gene lookup returns CDR1 LNHDA and CDR2 SQIVND (reference sequence). The CDR3 DNA is TGTGCCAGTTCGATCAGGGACATCGCTGAAGCTTTCTTT. Protein sequence: CASSIRDIAEAFF. The variable domain in full, completed from reference TRBV19 and TRBJ1-1, reads DGGITQSPKYLFRKEGQNVTLSCEQNLNHDAMYWYRQDPGQGLRLIYYSQIVNDFQKGDIAEGYSVSREKKESFPLTVTSAQKNPTAFYLCASSIRDIAEAFFGQGTRLTVV.

This chain joins TRBV7-2 and TRBJ1-1; 10 nucleotides align to TRBD1. The V gene end was trimmed by 6 bases and the J gene end by 5 bases; junction bases not matched to a gene: 6. In germline, CDR1 is SGHTA, CDR2 FQGNSA. This CDR3 has 14 residues. The CDR3 sequence: CASSSGQGRTEAFF. The CDR3 region has the DNA TGTGCCAGCAGTTCGGGACAGGGGAGGACTGAAGCTTTCTTT.

This clone was picked up a small number of times. The chain employs TRBV11-2 and TRBJ2-7; 8 positions match TRBD1. This CDR3 region has 14 residues. Germline V gene sequence: CDR1 SGHAT, CDR2 FQNNGV. V lost 1 base, J lost 3 bases, and 2 bases stayed unmatched. This CDR3 is CASSLAGTGYEQYF. The DNA of the CDR3 is TGTGCCAGCAGCTTAGCCGGGACAGGCTACGAGCAGTACTTC.

The chain uses TRBV27 and TRBJ2-7, with D perhaps matching TRBD2 (6 bases). This CDR3 has 15 residues. Germline values: CDR1 MNHEY, CDR2 SMNVEV (reference sequence). The ends were cut back, 5 bases at V and 0 bases at J, with 14 bases in the middle. The CDR3, as DNA: TGTGCCAGCAGTCCCTTAGCGGATCACTCCTACGAGCAGTACTTC. Residues: CASSPLADHSYEQYF.

V and J are TRBV6-5 and TRBJ2-7; 8 nucleotides agree with TRBD1. The CDR3 sequence is 15 residues long. V was clipped by 8 bases and J by 6 bases; unmatched bases: 15. The germline V gene encodes CDR1 MNHEY and CDR2 SVGAGI. CDR3 nucleotide sequence: TGTGCCAGCCGAAGCGCAGAAACGGACAGGGTCGAGCAGTACTTC. It translates to CASRSAETDRVEQYF.

This sequence joins TRBV4-3 and TRBJ2-3; a possible D gene is TRBD2 (5 bases). The CDR3 extends over 13 amino acids. V shed 1 base and J shed 7 bases, with 9 bases lying between them. Germline V CDR1 and CDR2: LGHNA, YSLEER. DNA of the CDR3: TGCGCCAGCAGCCAAGTGAGAGGGTATACGCAGTATTTT. This sequence encodes CASSQVRGYTQYF.

The chain recombines TRBV13 with TRBJ2-1; D ambiguous. CDR1 is PRHDT and CDR2 is FYEKMQ in the germline V gene (reference sequence). V gave up 2 bases and J gave up 4 bases, with 15 bases separating them. The CDR3 totals 16 residues. CDR3 protein: CASSLNPVDFYNEQFF. For the CDR3, the DNA is TGTGCCAGCAGCTTAAATCCCGTTGACTTTTACAATGAGCAGTTCTTC.

The genes are TRBV19 and TRBJ2-2; TRBD1 matches 9 bases. The CDR3 extends over 20 amino acids. Trimming cost V 3 bases and J 2 bases; bases outside gene matches: 16. Looked up from germline, CDR1 is LNHDA and CDR2 is SQIVND (reference sequence). The CDR3: CASSMRPGQGPGLNTGELFF. CDR3 bases: TGTGCCAGTAGTATGCGTCCGGGACAGGGCCCGGGACTTAACACCGGGGAGCTGTTTTTT.

The chain uses TRBV19 and TRBJ2-7; TRBD2 agrees at 10 bases. Germline trimming cut 6 bases from V and 1 base from J; bases unmatched to any gene: 6. Germline V CDR1 and CDR2: LNHDA, SQIVND (reference sequence). The CDR3 covers 15 residues. This CDR3 is CASRRTSGDSYEQYF. The CDR3 DNA is TGTGCCAGTAGGCGTACTAGCGGGGATTCCTACGAGCAGTACTTC.

The V and J genes are TRBV30 and TRBJ1-1; D is perhaps TRBD1 (6 bases). Trimming removed 3 bases from V and 1 base from J, with 24 bases in between. CDR1 GTSNPN and CDR2 SVGIG come from the germline V gene (reference sequence). The CDR3 covers 18 residues. This CDR3 is CAWSASRWVSGANTEAFF. In DNA, the CDR3 is TGTGCCTGGAGCGCATCGAGATGGGTCTCAGGGGCGAACACTGAAGCTTTCTTT.

V and J are TRBV27 and TRBJ1-1; D is unresolved. Germline V gene data show CDR1 as MNHEY and CDR2 as SMNVEV (reference sequence). CDR3 length: 13 amino acids. Trimming stripped 4 bases from V and 6 bases from J, with 12 bases between. The CDR3 is CASSCVKCAEAFF. CDR3 DNA sequence: TGTGCCAGCAGTTGTGTTAAGTGCGCTGAAGCTTTCTTT.

The chain joins TRBV19 to TRBJ2-7, with TRBD2 matching 9 bases. V gave up 8 bases and J gave up 1 base; unmatched junction bases: 9. The length of the CDR3 is 15 residues. Per the germline V gene, CDR1 is LNHDA and CDR2 is SQIVND (reference sequence). The CDR3 DNA reads as TGTGCCAGTCGCTCTCTAGCGGGAAGATCCTACGAGCAGTACTTC. Encoded protein: CASRSLAGRSYEQYF. Filled out from reference TRBV19 and TRBJ2-7, the complete variable domain reads DGGITQSPKYLFRKEGQNVTLSCEQNLNHDAMYWYRQDPGQGLRLIYYSQIVNDFQKGDIAEGYSVSREKKESFPLTVTSAQKNPTAFYLCASRSLAGRSYEQYFGPGTRLTVT.

The chain carries TRBV19 and TRBJ1-1; D ambiguous. The CDR3 is 15 residues long. Trimming cost V 0 bases and J 2 bases, with 10 bases left between them. Germline V CDR1 and CDR2: LNHDA, SQIVND (reference sequence). The chain's CDR3 is CASSIDLESNTEAFF. The DNA for the CDR3 is TGTGCCAGTAGTATAGATCTCGAGAGTAACACTGAAGCTTTCTTT.